The 8 T cell receptor beta chains below all came from one sample that was sequenced in a study of human T cells and chemical hapten exposure. TCRdb passed the RACE reads through MiXCR, listing each CDR3 protein once. Of about 85,000 distinct CDR3 sequences listed, approximately 10% are singletons. Time point reported: patch test 2, 6 weeks after DPC sensitization. Treatment denoted: therapeutic diphenylcyclopropenone sensitization with weekly scalp DPC. Source: whole blood, taken in connection with sensitization to the hapten diphenylcyclopropenone (DPC). Receptors originate from a man aged 18 to 35 with alopecia areata. Some clones in this sample may be carry-over from other donors' samples.

This clonotype was observed a few times. The V gene is TRBV11-3, the J gene TRBJ2-2; tentative D call: TRBD1 (5 bases). V lost 3 bases and J lost 10, with 12 bases in between. Germline V gene data show CDR1 as SGHNT and CDR2 as YENEEA. This CDR3 has 13 residues. CDR3 sequence reads: CASSFPGSEELFF. In DNA form, the CDR3 reads TGTGCCAGCAGCTTCCCAGGGTCGGAGGAGCTGTTTTTT.

This clonotype was observed a handful of times. The V and J genes are TRBV7-3 and TRBJ1-1, with D perhaps matching TRBD1 (5 bases). CDR3 length: 13 residues. V lost 1 base and J 7 bases, leaving 10 bases between the germline ends. Germline assignment: CDR1 SGHTA and CDR2 FQGTGA. CDR3 nucleotides: TGTGCCAGCAGCTTAAGCGGGGCCGGTGAAGCTTTCTTT. Translation gives CASSLSGAGEAFF.

V and J are TRBV4-1 and TRBJ1-2; no clear D. V was cut by 1 base and J by 8 bases, with 11 bases left in between. Germline assignment: CDR1 MGHRA and CDR2 YSYEKL. The CDR3 consists of 13 residues. CDR3 nucleotides: TGCGCCAGCAGCCAAGTGCCCCCGTACGGCTACACCTTC. Translation gives CASSQVPPYGYTF.

This clonotype has just a few counts. The rearrangement links TRBV7-9 to TRBJ1-1; D is undetermined. The V end was cut by 3 bases, the J end by 1 base, with 15 bases between. The germline CDR1 and CDR2 sequences are SEHNR and FQNEAQ (reference sequence). The CDR3 length is 16 residues. The chain's CDR3 is CASSFSTALWNTEAFF. CDR3 nucleotide sequence: TGTGCCAGCAGCTTCTCCACAGCACTTTGGAACACTGAAGCTTTCTTT. The full variable domain, with the rest looked up from reference TRBV7-9 and TRBJ1-1, is DTGVSQNPRHKITKRGQNVTFRCDPISEHNRLYWYRQTLGQGPEFLTYFQNEAQLEKSRLLSDRFSAERPKGSFSTLEIQRTEQGDSAMYLCASSFSTALWNTEAFFGQGTRLTVV.

The chain joins TRBV6-2 or TRBV6-3 to TRBJ1-1; D not resolved. This CDR3 region has 10 residues. CDR1 and CDR2 from the germline V gene are MNHEY and SVGEGT. With 6 bases removed from V and 10 bases from J, the gap between germline ends came to 9 bases. The CDR3, as DNA: TGTGCCAGCAGGCGGAAGAGAGCTTTCTTT. It yields the protein CASRRKRAFF.

The genes are TRBV3-1 and TRBJ1-2; D remains ambiguous. The CDR3 spans 13 residues. Trimming took off 1 base at V and 2 bases at J, with 5 bases between the two ends. In germline, CDR1 is LGHDT, CDR2 YNNKEL (reference sequence). Here the CDR3 DNA reads TGTGCCAGCAGCCAAGGGAAGAACTATGGCTACACCTTC. It codes for CASSQGKNYGYTF.

This clonotype was detected a few times. This sequence joins TRBV12-3 or TRBV12-4 and TRBJ2-1, with D maybe TRBD1 (5 bases). V was trimmed by 5 bases and J by 13 bases, leaving 12 bases between them. The CDR3 is made up of 11 amino acids. The CDR3 is CASSQTVKQFF. The CDR3 nucleotides read TGTGCCAGCAGTCAGACAGTAAAACAGTTCTTC.

The sample holds many counts of this clonotype. The rearrangement joins TRBV3-1 to TRBJ1-3, with a weak D call TRBD1 (6 bases). Trimming stripped 0 bases from V and 4 bases from J, with 13 bases between. This CDR3 has 16 amino acids. Germline CDR1 and CDR2: LGHDT and YNNKEL (reference sequence). The CDR3 sequence is CASSQERNREGNTIYF. The CDR3 nucleotides are TGTGCCAGCAGCCAAGAACGGAACAGGGAAGGAAACACCATATATTTT.